This passage covers 14 T cell receptor beta chains from one sample sequenced in a study of metastatic and nonmetastatic thyroid tumors. TCRdb used MiXCR to call clones anew from the PCR reads. In the table there are under 4,000 clones, roughly 22% of which are singletons. Thyroid surgery was performed in patients who had received no treatment beforehand. Sample: tumor tissue. All receptors derive from a female donor with papillary thyroid cancer or a benign thyroid nodule (not recorded which). Some clones in this sample may be carry-over from other donors' samples.

This clone was picked up a small number of times. A junction end diverges from the germline sequence, so it may reflect a read error. The V gene is TRBV6-4, the J gene TRBJ1-2, with 7 bases matching TRBD1. CDR1 is MRHNA and CDR2 is SNTAGT in the germline V gene. The CDR3 consists of 15 residues. CDR3 coding DNA: TGTGCCAGCAGTCCGTCGACAGGGACGATTTATGGCTACGCCTTC. It yields the protein CASSPSTGTIYGYAF.

This clone was counted only a few times. The chain couples TRBV7-9 to TRBJ2-7; tentatively, D is TRBD1 (6 bases). The CDR3 contains 13 residues. Trimming cost V 9 bases and J 2 bases, with 14 bases left between them. In germline, CDR1 is SEHNR, CDR2 FQNEAQ (reference sequence). The CDR3 DNA sequence: TGTGCCAGTTCCCGGGACACCGCCTACGAGCAGTACTTC. It codes for CASSRDTAYEQYF.

In this sample, this clone turned up a few times. The chain links TRBV6-6 to TRBJ2-2; D gene unclear. The CDR3 runs 13 residues. With 0 bases removed from V and 7 bases from J, the gap between germline ends came to 6 bases. CDR1 is MNHNY, CDR2 SVGAGI, per germline (reference sequence). CDR3 sequence (DNA): TGTGCCAGCAGTTACTCAGAAATCGGGGAGCTGTTTTTT. Its protein product is CASSYSEIGELFF.

By share, this clone counts as medium-sized. The rearrangement joins TRBV29-1 to TRBJ2-1; D may be TRBD1 or TRBD2 (5 bases each). The CDR3 totals 13 residues. Germline V gene data show CDR1 as SQVTM and CDR2 as ANQGSEA. Between the trimmed V and J ends, which lost 7 bases and 6 bases, there was a span of 16 bases. The CDR3 region is CSGEPGRSNEQFF. The CDR3 DNA sequence: TGCAGCGGGGAACCGGGACGTAGCAATGAGCAGTTCTTC.

This clone has at least ten counts. A much larger clone differs from this one at a single base, so this may be a read error. Lacking the conserved final phenylalanine or tryptophan, this CDR3 likely reflects a read error. The J gene is TRBJ1-6, the V gene TRBV19; the D is unclear. Germline V CDR1 and CDR2: LNHDA, SQIVND (reference sequence). This CDR3 region has 13 residues. V lost 3 bases, J lost 7 bases, and 7 bases lay in between. This CDR3 is CASSIIGNSPLHL. CDR3 bases: TGTGCCAGTAGTATCATCGGGAATTCACCCCTCCACCTT.

This clone is categorized as large. J is TRBJ2-2 and V is TRBV6-2 or TRBV6-3, with TRBD1 as a possible D gene (6 bases). The CDR3 length is 16 residues. CDR1 and CDR2 (germline): MNHEY, SVGEGT. V lost 2 bases and J 2 bases, leaving 12 bases between the germline ends. The CDR3: CASSYKRTANTGELFF. CDR3 bases: TGTGCCAGCAGTTACAAACGGACAGCTAACACCGGGGAGCTGTTTTTT.

This chain connects TRBV27 to TRBJ2-2; TRBD1 might be the D (6 bases). V was pared by 6 bases and J by 0 bases, with 14 bases between. The CDR3 is 16 amino acids. Per the germline V gene, CDR1 is MNHEY and CDR2 is SMNVEV (reference sequence). CDR3 sequence (DNA): TGTGCCAGCAGGGTCTTACAGGGAACGAACACCGGGGAGCTGTTTTTT. Encoded protein: CASRVLQGTNTGELFF.

This clone rates as large. CDR3 nucleotide sequence: TGTGCCAGTAGGATCATGGCCCCTGGCACTGAAGCTTTCTTT. Encoded protein: CASRIMAPGTEAFF. The J gene is TRBJ1-1, the V gene TRBV19; D gene ambiguous. The CDR3 covers 14 residues. V gave up 6 bases and J gave up 4 bases, with 15 bases separating them. Germline V lookup: CDR1 LNHDA, CDR2 SQIVND (reference sequence).

This clone was detected a few times. The V gene is TRBV5-1, the J gene TRBJ2-3; TRBD2 agrees at 7 bases. Germline CDR1 and CDR2: SGHRS and YFSETQ. The CDR3 spans 15 residues. V lost 5 bases to trimming and J lost 1 base; unmatched junction nucleotides: 7. The CDR3 sequence is CASSGSGTRTDTQYF. CDR3 bases: TGCGCCAGCAGTGGGAGCGGGACGCGCACAGATACGCAGTATTTT.

The V call is TRBV5-1, the J call TRBJ2-7; 11 positions match TRBD1. Germline CDR1 SGHRS, CDR2 YFSETQ. V gave up 0 bases and J gave up 7 bases; unmatched junction bases: 9. This CDR3 has 16 amino acids. DNA of the CDR3: TGCGCCAGCAGCTTGGAGGGACAGGGGGTGAAGGGAGAGCAGTACTTC. It translates to CASSLEGQGVKGEQYF.

This clone appeared many times. One end of the junction is discordant with germline, which a read error may explain. The J gene is TRBJ1-5, the V gene TRBV20-1; 7 bases fit TRBD1. The CDR3 is made up of 14 amino acids. In germline, CDR1 is DFQATT, CDR2 SNEGSKA (reference sequence). This chain's CDR3 is CSAAGGGGTQPQHF. The CDR3, as DNA: TGCAGTGCCGCAGGGGGAGGGGGAACTCAGCCCCAGCACTTT.

This clone is categorized as medium-sized. The genes are TRBV6-1 and TRBJ2-3, with D tentatively TRBD1 (6 bases). The V gene's germline CDR1 is MNHNS and CDR2 SASEGT. V lost 7 bases and J 1 base, leaving 15 bases between the germline ends. CDR3 length: 15 amino acids. For the CDR3, the DNA is TGTGCCAGCATTGTTGTTTGGGGGCGCACAGATACGCAGTATTTT. Translated, it gives CASIVVWGRTDTQYF.

This sequence joins TRBV24-1 and TRBJ2-7; 7 nucleotides agree with TRBD2. The CDR3 spans 14 residues. Germline trimming cut 6 bases from V and 3 bases from J; bases unmatched to any gene: 7. Germline assignment: CDR1 KGHDR and CDR2 SFDVKD. Here the CDR3 reads CATSRASGCYEQYF. The CDR3 region has the DNA TGTGCCACCAGTCGGGCTAGCGGATGCTACGAGCAGTACTTC.

The gene calls are TRBV10-1 and TRBJ2-3; 14 positions agree with TRBD2. The germline V gene has CDR1 WNHNN and CDR2 SYGVQD (reference sequence). V lost 6 bases to trimming and J lost 4 bases; unmatched junction nucleotides: 9. The CDR3 runs to 17 residues. CDR3 in amino acids: CASSSGGLAGGADTQYF. The CDR3 region has the DNA TGCGCCAGCAGCTCCGGAGGACTAGCGGGAGGAGCAGATACGCAGTATTTT.